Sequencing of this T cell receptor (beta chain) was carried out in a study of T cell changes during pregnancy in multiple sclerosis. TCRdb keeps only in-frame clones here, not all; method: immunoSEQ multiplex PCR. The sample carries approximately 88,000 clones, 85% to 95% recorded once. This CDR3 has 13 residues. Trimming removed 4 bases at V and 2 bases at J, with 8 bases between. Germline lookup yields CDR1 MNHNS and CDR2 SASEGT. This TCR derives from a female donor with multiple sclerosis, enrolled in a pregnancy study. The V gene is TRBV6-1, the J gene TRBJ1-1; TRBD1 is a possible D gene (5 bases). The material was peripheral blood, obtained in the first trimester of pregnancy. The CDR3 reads CASSGQGNTEAFF. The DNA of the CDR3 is TGTGCCAGCAGTGGTCAGGGAAACACTGAAGCTTTCTTT.